Sequencing of this T cell receptor (beta chain) was carried out in a study of identical twins. Trimming stripped 6 bases from V and 5 bases from J, with 16 bases between. The CDR3 is 13 amino acids. Germline CDR1 and CDR2: DFQATT and SNEGSKA (reference sequence). No donor was unhealthy or non-Caucasian. Comments on this clonotype: Its target is unknown.

Overall study findings and caveats: Reduced insertions were recorded for abundant cord blood beta clonotypes, with no such pattern in memory repertoires. These conclusions were based on statistical analysis (cross-sectional, not following the same donors).

Carrying unique molecular identifiers, the cDNA also gained a universal primer site through template switching. Using its own MiXCR run on the 5' RACE reads, TCRdb lists one record per CDR3 protein. The table has roughly 1,500,000 distinct CDR3 sequences, roughly a third seen once. Sequencing used cord blood. The rearrangement joins TRBV20-1 to TRBJ2-5; the D is unclear. The TCR sequence derives from a newborn girl in good health. CDR3: CSARPSESETQYF. The CDR3 DNA reads as TGCAGTGCCAGGCCAAGCGAGTCGGAGACCCAGTACTTC.